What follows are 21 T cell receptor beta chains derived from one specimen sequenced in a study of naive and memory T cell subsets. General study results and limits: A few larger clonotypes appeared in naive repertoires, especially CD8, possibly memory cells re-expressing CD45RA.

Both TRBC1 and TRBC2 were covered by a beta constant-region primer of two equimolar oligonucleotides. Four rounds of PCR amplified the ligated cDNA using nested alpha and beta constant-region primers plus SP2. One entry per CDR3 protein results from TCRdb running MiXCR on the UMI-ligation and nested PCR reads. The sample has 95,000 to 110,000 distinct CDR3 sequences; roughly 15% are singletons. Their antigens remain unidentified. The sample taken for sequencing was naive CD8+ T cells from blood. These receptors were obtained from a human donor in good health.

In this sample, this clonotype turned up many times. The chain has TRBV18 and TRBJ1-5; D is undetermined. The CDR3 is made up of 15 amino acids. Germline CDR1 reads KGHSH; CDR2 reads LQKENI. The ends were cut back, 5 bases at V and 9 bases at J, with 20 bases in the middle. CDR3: CASSMSTGPEGPQHF. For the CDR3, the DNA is TGTGCCAGCTCAATGTCCACCGGGCCCGAAGGGCCCCAGCATTTT.

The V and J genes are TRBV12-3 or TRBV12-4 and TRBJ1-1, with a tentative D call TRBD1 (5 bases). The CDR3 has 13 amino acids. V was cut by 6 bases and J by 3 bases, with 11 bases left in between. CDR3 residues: CASSPGGDTEAFF. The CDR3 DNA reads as TGTGCCAGCAGCCCTGGGGGGGACACTGAAGCTTTCTTT.

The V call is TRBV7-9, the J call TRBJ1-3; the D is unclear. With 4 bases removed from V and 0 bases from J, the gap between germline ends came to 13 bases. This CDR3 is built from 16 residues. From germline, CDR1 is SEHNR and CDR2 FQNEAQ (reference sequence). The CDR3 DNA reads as TGTGCCAGCAGCTCAAACCGGGCCTCCTCTGGAAACACCATATATTTT. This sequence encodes CASSSNRASSGNTIYF.

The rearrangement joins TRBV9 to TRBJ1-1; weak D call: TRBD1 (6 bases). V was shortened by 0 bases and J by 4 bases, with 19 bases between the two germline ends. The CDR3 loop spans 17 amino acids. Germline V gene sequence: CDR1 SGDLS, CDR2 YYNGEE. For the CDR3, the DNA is TGTGCCAGCAGCGTAGGGCAGGGGCCGCGGGTGGGCACTGAAGCTTTCTTT. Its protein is CASSVGQGPRVGTEAFF.

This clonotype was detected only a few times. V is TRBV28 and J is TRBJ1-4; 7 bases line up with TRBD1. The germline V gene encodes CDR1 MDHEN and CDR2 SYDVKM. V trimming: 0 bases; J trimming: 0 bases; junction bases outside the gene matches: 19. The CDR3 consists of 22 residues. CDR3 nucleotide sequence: TGTGCCAGCAGTTTATGGCCCTCGGACAGGTCCACCACACTAGCAACTAATGAAAAACTGTTTTTT. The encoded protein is CASSLWPSDRSTTLATNEKLFF. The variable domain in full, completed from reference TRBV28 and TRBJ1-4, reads DVKVTQSSRYLVKRTGEKVFLECVQDMDHENMFWYRQDPGLGLRLIYFSYDVKMKEKGDIPEGYSVSREKKERFSLILESASTNQTSMYLCASSLWPSDRSTTLATNEKLFFGSGTQLSVL.

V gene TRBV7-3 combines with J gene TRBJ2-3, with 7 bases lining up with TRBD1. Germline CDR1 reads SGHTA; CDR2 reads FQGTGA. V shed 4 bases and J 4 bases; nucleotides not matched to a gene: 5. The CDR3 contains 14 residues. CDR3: CASSSGTGADTQYF. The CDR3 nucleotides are TGTGCCAGCAGCTCCGGAACAGGGGCAGATACGCAGTATTTT.

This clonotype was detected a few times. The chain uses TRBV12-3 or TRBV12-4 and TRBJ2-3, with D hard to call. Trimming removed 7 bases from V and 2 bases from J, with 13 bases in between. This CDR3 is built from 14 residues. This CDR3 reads CASIHGVVTDTQYF. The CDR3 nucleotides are TGTGCCAGCATACACGGCGTGGTCACAGATACGCAGTATTTT.

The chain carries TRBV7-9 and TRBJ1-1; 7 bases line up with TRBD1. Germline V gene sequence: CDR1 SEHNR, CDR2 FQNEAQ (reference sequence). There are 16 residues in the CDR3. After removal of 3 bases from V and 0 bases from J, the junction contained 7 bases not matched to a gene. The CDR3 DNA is TGTGCCAGCAGCTTCCCACAGGGACAGATGAACACTGAAGCTTTCTTT. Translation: CASSFPQGQMNTEAFF.

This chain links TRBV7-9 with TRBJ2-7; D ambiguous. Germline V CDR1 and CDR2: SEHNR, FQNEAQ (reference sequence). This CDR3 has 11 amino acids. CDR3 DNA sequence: TGTGCTACGGACCCCTCCTACGAGCAGTACTTC. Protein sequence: CATDPSYEQYF.

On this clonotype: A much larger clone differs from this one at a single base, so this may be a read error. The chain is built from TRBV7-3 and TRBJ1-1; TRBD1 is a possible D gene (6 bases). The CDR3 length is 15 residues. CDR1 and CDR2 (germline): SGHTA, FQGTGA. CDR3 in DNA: TGTGGCAGCAGCTTATCGGTGGGGACAAACACTGAAGCTTTCTTT. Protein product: CGSSLSVGTNTEAFF.

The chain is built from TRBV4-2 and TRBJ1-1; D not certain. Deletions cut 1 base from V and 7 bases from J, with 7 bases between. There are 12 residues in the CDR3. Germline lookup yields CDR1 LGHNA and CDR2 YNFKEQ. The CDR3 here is CASSQVGIEAFF. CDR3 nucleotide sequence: TGTGCCAGCAGCCAAGTAGGGATTGAAGCTTTCTTT.

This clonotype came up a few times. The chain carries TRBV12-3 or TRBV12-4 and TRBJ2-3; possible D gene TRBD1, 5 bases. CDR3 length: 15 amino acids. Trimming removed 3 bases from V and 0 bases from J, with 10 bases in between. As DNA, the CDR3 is TGTGCCAGCAGTTTGTTCAGGGCTAGCACAGATACGCAGTATTTT. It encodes CASSLFRASTDTQYF.

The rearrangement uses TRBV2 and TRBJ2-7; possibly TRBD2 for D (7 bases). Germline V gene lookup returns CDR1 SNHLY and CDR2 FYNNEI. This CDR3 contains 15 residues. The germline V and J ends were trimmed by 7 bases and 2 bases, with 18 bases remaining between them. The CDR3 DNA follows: TGTGCCAGCATGGGAGGGGGTAGTTCCCCCTACGAGCAGTACTTC. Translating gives CASMGGGSSPYEQYF.

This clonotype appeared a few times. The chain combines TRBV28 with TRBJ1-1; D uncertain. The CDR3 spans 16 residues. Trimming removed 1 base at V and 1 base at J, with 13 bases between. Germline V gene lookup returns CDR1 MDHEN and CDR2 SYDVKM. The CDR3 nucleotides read TGTGCCAGCAGTTTATCCCACGGGTGGGCGAACACTGAAGCTTTCTTT. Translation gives CASSLSHGWANTEAFF.

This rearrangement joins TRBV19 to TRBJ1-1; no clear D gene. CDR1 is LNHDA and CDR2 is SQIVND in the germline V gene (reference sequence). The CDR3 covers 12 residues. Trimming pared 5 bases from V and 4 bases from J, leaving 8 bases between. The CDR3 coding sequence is TGTGCCAGTAGTGGGATTACCACTGAAGCTTTCTTT. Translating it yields CASSGITTEAFF.

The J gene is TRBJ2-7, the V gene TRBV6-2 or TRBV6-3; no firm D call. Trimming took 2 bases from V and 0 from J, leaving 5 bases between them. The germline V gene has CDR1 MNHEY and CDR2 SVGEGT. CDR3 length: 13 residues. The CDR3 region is CASSYPSSYEQYF. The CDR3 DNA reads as TGTGCCAGCAGTTACCCCAGCTCCTACGAGCAGTACTTC.

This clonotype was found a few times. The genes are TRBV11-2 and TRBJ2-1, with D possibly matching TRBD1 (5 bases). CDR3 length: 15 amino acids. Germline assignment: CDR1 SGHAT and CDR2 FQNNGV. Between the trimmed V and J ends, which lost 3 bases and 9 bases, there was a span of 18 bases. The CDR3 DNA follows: TGTGCCAGCAGCTTTGCCCGTTCCGACAGAACTGAGCAGTTCTTC. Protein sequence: CASSFARSDRTEQFF.

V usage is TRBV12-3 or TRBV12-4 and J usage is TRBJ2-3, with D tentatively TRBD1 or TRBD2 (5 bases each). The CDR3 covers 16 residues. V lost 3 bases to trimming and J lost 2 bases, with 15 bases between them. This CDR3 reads CASSFWGKDNTDTQYF. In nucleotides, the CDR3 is TGTGCCAGCAGTTTTTGGGGGAAGGACAACACAGATACGCAGTATTTT.

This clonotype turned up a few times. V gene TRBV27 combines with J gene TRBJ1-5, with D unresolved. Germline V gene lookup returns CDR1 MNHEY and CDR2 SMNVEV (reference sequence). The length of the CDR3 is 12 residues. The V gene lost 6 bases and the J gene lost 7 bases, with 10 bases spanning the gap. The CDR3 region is CASSSIGQPQHF. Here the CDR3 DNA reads TGTGCCAGCAGCTCAATTGGGCAGCCCCAGCATTTT.

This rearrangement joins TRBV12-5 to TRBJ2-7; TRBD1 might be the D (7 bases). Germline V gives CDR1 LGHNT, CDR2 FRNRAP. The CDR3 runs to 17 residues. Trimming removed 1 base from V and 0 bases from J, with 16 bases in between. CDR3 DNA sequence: TGTGCTAGTGGTTTGGCCGCCAGGGGGGCAAGCTCCTACGAGCAGTACTTC. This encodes CASGLAARGASSYEQYF. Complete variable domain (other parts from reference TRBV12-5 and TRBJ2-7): DARVTQTPRHKVTEMGQEVTMRCQPILGHNTVFWYRQTMMQGLELLAYFRNRAPLDDSGMPKDRFSAEMPDATLATLKIQPSEPRDSAVYFCASGLAARGASSYEQYFGPGTRLTVT.

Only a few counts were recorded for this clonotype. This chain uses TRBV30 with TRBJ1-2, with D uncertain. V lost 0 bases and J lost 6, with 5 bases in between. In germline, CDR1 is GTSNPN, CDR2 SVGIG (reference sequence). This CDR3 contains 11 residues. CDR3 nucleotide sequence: TGTGCCTGGAGTGTTTCCCATGGCTACACCTTC. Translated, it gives CAWSVSHGYTF.